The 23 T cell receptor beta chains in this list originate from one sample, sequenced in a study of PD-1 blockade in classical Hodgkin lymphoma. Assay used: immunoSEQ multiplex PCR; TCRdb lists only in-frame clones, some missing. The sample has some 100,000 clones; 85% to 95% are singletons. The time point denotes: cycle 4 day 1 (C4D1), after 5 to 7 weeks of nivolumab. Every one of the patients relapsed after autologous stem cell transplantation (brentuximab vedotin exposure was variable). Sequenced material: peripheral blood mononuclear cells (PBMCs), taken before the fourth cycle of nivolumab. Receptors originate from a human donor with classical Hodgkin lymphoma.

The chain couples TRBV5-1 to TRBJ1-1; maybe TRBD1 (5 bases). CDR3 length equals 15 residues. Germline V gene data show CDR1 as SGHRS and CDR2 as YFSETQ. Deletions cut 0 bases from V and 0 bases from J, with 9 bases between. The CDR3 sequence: CASSLGGGVNTEAFF. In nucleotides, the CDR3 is TGCGCCAGCAGCTTGGGTGGGGGAGTGAACACTGAAGCTTTCTTT.

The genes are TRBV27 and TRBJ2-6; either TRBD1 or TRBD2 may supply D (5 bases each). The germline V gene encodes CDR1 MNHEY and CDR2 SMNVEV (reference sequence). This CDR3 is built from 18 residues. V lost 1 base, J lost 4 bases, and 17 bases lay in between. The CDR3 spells CASSLLGDPLRGANVLTF. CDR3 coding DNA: TGTGCCAGCAGTTTATTAGGGGACCCCCTCCGAGGGGCCAACGTCCTGACTTTC.

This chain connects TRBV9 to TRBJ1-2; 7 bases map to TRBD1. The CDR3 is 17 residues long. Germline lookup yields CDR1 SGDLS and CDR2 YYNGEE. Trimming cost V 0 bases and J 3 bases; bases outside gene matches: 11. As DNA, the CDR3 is TGTGCCAGCAGCGTAGCCGAGAGACAGGGTCCTTACTATGGCTACACCTTC. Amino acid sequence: CASSVAERQGPYYGYTF.

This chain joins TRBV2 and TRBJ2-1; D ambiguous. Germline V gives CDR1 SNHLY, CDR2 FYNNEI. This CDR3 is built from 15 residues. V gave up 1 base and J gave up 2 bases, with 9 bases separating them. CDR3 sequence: CASSEESITYNEQFF. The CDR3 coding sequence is TGTGCCAGCAGTGAAGAATCTATTACCTACAATGAGCAGTTCTTC.

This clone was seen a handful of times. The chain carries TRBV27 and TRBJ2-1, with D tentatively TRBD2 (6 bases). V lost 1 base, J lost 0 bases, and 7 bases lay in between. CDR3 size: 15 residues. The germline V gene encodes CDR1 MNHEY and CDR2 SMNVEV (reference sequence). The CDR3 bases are TGTGCCAGCAGTTTATTCGGGAGCTCCTACAATGAGCAGTTCTTC. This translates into CASSLFGSSYNEQFF.

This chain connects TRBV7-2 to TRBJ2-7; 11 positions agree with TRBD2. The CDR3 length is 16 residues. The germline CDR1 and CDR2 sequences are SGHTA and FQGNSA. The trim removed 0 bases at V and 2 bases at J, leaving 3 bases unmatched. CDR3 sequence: CASSLAASGRTYEQYF. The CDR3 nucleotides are TGTGCCAGCAGCTTAGCTGCTAGCGGGAGGACCTACGAGCAGTACTTC.

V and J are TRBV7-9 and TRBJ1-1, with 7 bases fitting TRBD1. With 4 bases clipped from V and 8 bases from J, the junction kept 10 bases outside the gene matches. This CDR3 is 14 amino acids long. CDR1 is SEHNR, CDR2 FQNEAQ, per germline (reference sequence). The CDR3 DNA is TGTGCCAGCAGCTCGACCCGACAGGGTTGGGAAGCTTTCTTT. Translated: CASSSTRQGWEAFF. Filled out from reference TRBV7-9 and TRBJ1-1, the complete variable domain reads DTGVSQNPRHKITKRGQNVTFRCDPISEHNRLYWYRQTLGQGPEFLTYFQNEAQLEKSRLLSDRFSAERPKGSFSTLEIQRTEQGDSAMYLCASSSTRQGWEAFFGQGTRLTVV.

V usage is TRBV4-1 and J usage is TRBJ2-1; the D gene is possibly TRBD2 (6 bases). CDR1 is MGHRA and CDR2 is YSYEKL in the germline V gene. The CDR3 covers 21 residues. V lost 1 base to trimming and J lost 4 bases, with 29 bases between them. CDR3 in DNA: TGCGCCAGCAGCCAAGCGCTCCAACGAGGGGAGGTTAGCGCCGAATACAATGAGCAGTTCTTC. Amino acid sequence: CASSQALQRGEVSAEYNEQFF.

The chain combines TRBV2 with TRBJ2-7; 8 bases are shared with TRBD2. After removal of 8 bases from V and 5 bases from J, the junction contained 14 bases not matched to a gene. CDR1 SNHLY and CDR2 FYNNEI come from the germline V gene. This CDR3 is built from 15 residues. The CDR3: CASPTGGTSGHEQYF. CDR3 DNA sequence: TGTGCCAGCCCAACGGGGGGGACATCGGGTCACGAGCAGTACTTC.

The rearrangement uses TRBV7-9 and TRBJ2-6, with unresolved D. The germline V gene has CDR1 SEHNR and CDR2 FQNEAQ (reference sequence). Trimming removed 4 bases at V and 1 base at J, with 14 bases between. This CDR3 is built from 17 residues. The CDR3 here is CASSYPRPFSGANVLTF. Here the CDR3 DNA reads TGTGCCAGCAGCTACCCGAGACCCTTTTCTGGGGCCAACGTCCTGACTTTC. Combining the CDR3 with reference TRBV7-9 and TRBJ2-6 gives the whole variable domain DTGVSQNPRHKITKRGQNVTFRCDPISEHNRLYWYRQTLGQGPEFLTYFQNEAQLEKSRLLSDRFSAERPKGSFSTLEIQRTEQGDSAMYLCASSYPRPFSGANVLTFGAGSRLTVL.

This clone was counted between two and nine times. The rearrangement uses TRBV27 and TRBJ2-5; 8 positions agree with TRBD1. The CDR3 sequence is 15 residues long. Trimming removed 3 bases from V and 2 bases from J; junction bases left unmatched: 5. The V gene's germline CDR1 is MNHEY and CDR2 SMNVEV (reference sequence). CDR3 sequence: CASSFGTGTQETQYF. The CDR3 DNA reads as TGTGCCAGCAGTTTCGGGACAGGAACTCAAGAGACCCAGTACTTC.

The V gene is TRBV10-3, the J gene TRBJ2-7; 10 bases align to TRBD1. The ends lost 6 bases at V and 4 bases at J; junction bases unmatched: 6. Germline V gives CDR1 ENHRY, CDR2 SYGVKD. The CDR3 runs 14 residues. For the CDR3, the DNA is TGTGCCATCAGGCCCGGGACAGGGGCTTACGAGCAGTACTTC. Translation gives CAIRPGTGAYEQYF.

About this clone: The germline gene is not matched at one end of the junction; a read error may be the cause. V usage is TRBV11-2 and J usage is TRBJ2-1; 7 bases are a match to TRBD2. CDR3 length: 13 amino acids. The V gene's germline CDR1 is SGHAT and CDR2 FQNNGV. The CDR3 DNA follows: TGTGCCAGCAGCTTAGGTTCGGGGCGGGAGCCGTTCTTC. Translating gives CASSLGSGREPFF.

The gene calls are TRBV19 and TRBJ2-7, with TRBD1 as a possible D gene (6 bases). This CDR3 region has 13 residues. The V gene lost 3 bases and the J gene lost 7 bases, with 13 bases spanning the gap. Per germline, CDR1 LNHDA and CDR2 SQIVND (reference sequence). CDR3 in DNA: TGTGCCAGTAGTATGGTCAGGGGACGGGAGCAGTACTTC. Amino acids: CASSMVRGREQYF.

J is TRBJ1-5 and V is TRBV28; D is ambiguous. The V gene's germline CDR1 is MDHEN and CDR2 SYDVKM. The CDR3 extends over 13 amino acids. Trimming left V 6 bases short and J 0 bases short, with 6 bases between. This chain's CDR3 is CASRGDSNQPQHF. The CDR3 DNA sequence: TGTGCCAGCAGGGGCGATAGCAATCAGCCCCAGCATTTT.

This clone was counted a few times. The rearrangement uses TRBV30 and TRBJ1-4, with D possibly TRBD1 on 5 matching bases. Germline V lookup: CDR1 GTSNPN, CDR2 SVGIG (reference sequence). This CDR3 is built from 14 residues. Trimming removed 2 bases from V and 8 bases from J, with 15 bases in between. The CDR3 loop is CAWSSGLEGEKLFF. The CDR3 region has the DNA TGTGCCTGGAGTTCCGGCCTGGAGGGGGAAAAACTGTTTTTT.

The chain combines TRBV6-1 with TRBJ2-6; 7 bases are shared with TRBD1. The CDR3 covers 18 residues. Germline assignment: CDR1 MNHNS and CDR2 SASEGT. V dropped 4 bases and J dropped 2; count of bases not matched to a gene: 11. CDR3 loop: CASSGGNRGLAGANVLTF. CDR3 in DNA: TGTGCCAGCAGTGGCGGAAACAGGGGCCTGGCTGGGGCCAACGTCCTGACTTTC.

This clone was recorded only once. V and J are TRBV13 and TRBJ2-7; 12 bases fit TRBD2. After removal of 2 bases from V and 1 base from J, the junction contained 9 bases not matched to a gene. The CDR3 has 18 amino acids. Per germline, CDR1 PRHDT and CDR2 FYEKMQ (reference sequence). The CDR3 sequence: CASSLRLAGDGVSYEQYF. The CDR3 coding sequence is TGTGCCAGCAGCTTACGACTAGCGGGAGATGGGGTGTCCTACGAGCAGTACTTC. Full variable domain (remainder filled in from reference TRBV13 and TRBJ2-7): AAGVIQSPRHLIKEKRETATLKCYPIPRHDTVYWYQQGPGQDPQFLISFYEKMQSDKGSIPDRFSAQQFSDYHSELNMSSLELGDSALYFCASSLRLAGDGVSYEQYFGPGTRLTVT.

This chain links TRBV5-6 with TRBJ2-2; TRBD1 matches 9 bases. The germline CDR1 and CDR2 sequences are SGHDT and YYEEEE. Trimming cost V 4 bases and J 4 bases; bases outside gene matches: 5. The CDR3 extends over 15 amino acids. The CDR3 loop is CASSHRGRGTGELFF. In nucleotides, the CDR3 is TGTGCCAGCAGCCACAGGGGGCGAGGCACCGGGGAGCTGTTTTTT.

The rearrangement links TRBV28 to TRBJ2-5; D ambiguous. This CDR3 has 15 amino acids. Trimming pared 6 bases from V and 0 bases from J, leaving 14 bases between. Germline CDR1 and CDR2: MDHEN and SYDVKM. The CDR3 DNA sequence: TGTGCCAGCAGCATCTCCCGGAGCTACCAAGAGACCCAGTACTTC. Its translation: CASSISRSYQETQYF.

The CDR3 reads CASTTAGGPPSTDTQYF. DNA of the CDR3: TGTGCCAGCACCACAGCGGGAGGGCCGCCAAGCACAGATACGCAGTATTTT. V gene TRBV5-4 combines with J gene TRBJ2-3; TRBD2 matches 10 bases. Germline V lookup: CDR1 SGHNT, CDR2 YYREEE (reference sequence). The CDR3 has 17 residues. The ends lost 6 bases at V and 0 bases at J; junction bases unmatched: 10.

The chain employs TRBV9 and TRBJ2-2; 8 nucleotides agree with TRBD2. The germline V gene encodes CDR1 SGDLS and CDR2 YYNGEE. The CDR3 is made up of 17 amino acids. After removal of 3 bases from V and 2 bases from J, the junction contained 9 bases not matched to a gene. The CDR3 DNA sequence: TGTGCCAGCAGCGGGAGCAGACTAGCGTCCAACACCGGGGAGCTGTTTTTT. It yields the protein CASSGSRLASNTGELFF.

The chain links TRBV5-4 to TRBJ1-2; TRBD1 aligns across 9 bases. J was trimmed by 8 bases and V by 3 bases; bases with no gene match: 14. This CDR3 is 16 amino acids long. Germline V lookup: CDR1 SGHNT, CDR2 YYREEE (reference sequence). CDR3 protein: CASSSRLGQGKRGYTF. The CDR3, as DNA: TGTGCCAGCAGCTCCCGCCTCGGACAGGGGAAGAGGGGCTACACCTTC.